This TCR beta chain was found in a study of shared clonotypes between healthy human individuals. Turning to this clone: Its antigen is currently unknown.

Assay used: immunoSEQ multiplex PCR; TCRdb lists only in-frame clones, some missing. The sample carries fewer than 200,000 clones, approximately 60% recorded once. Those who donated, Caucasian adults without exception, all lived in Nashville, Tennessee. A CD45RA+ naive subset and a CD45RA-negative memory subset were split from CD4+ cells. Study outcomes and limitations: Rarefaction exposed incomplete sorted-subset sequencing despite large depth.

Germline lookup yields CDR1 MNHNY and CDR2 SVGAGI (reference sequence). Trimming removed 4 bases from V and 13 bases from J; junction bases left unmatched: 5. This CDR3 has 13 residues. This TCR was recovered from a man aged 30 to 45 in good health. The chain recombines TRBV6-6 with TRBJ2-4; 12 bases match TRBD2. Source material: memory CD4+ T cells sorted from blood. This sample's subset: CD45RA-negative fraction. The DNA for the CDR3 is TGTGCCAGCAGTTCCGACGGGACTAGCGGGCAGTACTTC. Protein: CASSSDGTSGQYF.